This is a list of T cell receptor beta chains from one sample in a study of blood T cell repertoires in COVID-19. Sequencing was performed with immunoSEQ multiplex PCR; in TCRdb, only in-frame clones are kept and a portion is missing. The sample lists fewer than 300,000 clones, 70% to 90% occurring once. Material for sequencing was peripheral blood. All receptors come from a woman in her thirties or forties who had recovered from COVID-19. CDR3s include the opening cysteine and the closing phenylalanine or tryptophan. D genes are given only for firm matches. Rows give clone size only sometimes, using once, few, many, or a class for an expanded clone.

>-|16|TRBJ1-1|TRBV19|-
CASSRGPRAENTEAFF
TGTGCCAGTAGTAGGGGCCCCAGGGCCGAGAACACTGAAGCTTTCTTT
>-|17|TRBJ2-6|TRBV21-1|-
CASSKGTGLGGANVLTF
TGTGCCAGCAGCAAAGGGACAGGCTTGGGGGGGGCCAACGTCCTGACTTTC
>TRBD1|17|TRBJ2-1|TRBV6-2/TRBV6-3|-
CASSTRRQGSSYNEQFF
TGTGCCAGCAGTACCCGCCGACAGGGGAGCTCCTACAATGAGCAGTTCTTC
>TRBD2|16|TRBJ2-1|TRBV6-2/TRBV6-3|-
CASSYFGGSPYNEQFF
TGTGCCAGCAGTTACTTTGGCGGGAGCCCCTACAATGAGCAGTTCTTC
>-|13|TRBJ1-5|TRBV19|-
CASRGGRNQPQHF
TGTGCCAGTAGAGGAGGGCGCAATCAGCCCCAGCATTTT
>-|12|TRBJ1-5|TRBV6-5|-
CATSGGGQPQHF
TGTGCCACCTCGGGGGGCGGTCAGCCCCAGCATTTT
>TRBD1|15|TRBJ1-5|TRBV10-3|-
CAISELRGPNQPQHF
TGTGCCATCAGTGAGCTCAGGGGGCCTAATCAGCCCCAGCATTTT
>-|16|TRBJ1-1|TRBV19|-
CASSIQGTYSNTEAFF
TGTGCCAGTAGTATTCAAGGGACTTATTCGAACACTGAAGCTTTCTTT
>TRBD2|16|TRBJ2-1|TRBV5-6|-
CASSLVGTRTYNEQFF
TGTGCCAGCAGCTTGGTTGGGACTAGAACTTACAATGAGCAGTTCTTC
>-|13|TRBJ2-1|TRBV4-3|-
CASSQDRGSEQFF
TGCGCCAGCAGCCAAGATAGGGGGAGTGAGCAGTTCTTC
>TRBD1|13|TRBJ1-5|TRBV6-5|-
CASTQGSNQPQHF
TGTGCCAGTACACAGGGGAGCAATCAGCCCCAGCATTTT
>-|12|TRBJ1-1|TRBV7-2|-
CASRGDFQEAFF
TGTGCCAGCAGGGGGGACTTTCAAGAAGCTTTCTTT
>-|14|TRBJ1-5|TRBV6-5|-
CASRPQVPPPPQHF
TGTGCCAGCAGGCCACAGGTCCCCCCCCCGCCCCAGCATTTT
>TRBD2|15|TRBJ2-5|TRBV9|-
CASSVAASGSQTQYF
TGTGCCAGCAGCGTAGCCGCTAGCGGGAGTCAGACCCAGTACTTC
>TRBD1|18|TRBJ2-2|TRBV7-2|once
CASSLPRDREFRAGELFF
TGTGCCAGCAGCTTACCCCGGGACAGGGAGTTTAGGGCCGGGGAGCTGTTTTTT
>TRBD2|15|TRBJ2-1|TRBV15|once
CATSAGGSSYNEQFF
TGTGCCACCAGCGCGGGGGGCAGCTCCTACAATGAGCAGTTCTTC
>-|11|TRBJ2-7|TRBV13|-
CASSLGADRYF
TGTGCCAGCAGCTTAGGGGCGGACAGGTACTTC
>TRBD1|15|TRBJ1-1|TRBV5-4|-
CASSFLTGKNTEAFF
TGTGCCAGCAGCTTCCTGACAGGGAAGAACACTGAAGCTTTCTTT
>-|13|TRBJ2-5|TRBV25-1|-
CASSEDYPETQYF
TGTGCCAGCAGTGAGGACTACCCGGAGACCCAGTACTTC
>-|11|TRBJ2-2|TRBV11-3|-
CASKRDTELFF
TGTGCCAGCAAAAGGGACACGGAGCTGTTTTTT
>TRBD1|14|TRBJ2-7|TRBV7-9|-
CASSSGQRNYEQYF
TGTGCCAGCAGCTCGGGACAGCGGAACTACGAGCAGTACTTC
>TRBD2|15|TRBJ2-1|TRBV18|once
CASSRPGLAANEQFF
TGTGCCAGCTCAAGACCGGGACTAGCGGCAAATGAGCAGTTCTTC
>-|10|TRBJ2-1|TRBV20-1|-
CSASGDEQFF
TGCAGTGCTAGCGGGGATGAGCAGTTCTTC
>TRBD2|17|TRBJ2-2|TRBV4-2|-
CASSPSVLAGPTGELFF
TGTGCCAGCAGCCCCTCTGTACTAGCGGGACCCACCGGGGAGCTGTTTTTT
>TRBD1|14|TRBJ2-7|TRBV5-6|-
CASSGGQGSYEQYF
TGTGCCAGCAGCGGGGGACAGGGTAGTTACGAGCAGTACTTC
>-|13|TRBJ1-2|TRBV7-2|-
CASSLAELSGYTF
TGTGCCAGCAGCTTAGCAGAGTTGAGTGGCTACACCTTC
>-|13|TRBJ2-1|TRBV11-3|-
CASSFGSYNEQFF
TGTGCCAGCAGCTTCGGGTCCTACAATGAGCAGTTCTTC
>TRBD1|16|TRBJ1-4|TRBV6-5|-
CASSLPGTGRREKLFF
TGTGCCAGCAGTTTACCGGGGACAGGGAGACGCGAAAAACTGTTTTTT
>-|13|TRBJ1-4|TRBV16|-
CASSQSGQSTSFF
TGTGCCAGCAGCCAATCGGGGCAATCGACGTCGTTTTTT
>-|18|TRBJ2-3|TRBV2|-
CASRRSPLSGAFTDTQYF
TGTGCCAGCAGGCGTTCTCCCCTTAGCGGAGCCTTTACAGATACGCAGTATTTT
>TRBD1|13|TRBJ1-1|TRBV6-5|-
CASSYPGTVEAFF
TGTGCCAGCAGTTACCCGGGGACAGTTGAAGCTTTCTTT
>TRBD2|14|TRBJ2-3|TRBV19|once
CASSGLAGLDTQYF
TGTGCCAGTAGCGGGCTAGCGGGCTTGGATACGCAGTATTTT
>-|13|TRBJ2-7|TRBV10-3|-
CATGGGTNYEQYF
TGTGCCACGGGGGGCGGGACCAACTACGAGCAGTACTTC
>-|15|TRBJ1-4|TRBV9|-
CASSLAGGTNEKLFF
TGTGCCAGCAGCCTAGCGGGGGGAACTAATGAAAAACTGTTTTTT
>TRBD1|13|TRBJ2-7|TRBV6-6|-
CASFRQGAYEQYF
TGTGCCAGCTTTCGGCAGGGGGCGTACGAGCAGTACTTC
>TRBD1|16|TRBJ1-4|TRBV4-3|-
CASSQDGRDRVEKLFF
TGCGCCAGCAGCCAAGATGGTAGGGACAGGGTTGAAAAACTGTTTTTT
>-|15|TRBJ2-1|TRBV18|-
CASSPLHSSYNEQFF
TGTGCCAGCTCACCGCTACACAGCTCCTACAATGAGCAGTTCTTC
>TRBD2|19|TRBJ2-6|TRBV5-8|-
CASSLARLAGGGGANVLTF
TGTGCCAGCAGCTTGGCCCGGCTAGCGGGAGGTGGTGGGGCCAACGTCCTGACTTTC
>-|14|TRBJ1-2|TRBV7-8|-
CASSPGGGGYGYTF
TGTGCCAGCAGCCCTGGGGGGGGCGGCTATGGCTACACCTTC
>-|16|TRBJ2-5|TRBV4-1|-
CASSHRRGSWKETQYF
TGCGCCAGCAGCCATCGTAGGGGGTCGTGGAAAGAGACCCAGTACTTC
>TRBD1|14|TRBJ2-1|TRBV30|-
CAWKLGQGAGEQFF
TGTGCCTGGAAGTTGGGACAGGGGGCCGGGGAGCAGTTCTTC
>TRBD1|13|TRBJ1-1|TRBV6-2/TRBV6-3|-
CASSYWTGREAFF
TGTGCCAGCAGTTACTGGACAGGACGTGAAGCTTTCTTT
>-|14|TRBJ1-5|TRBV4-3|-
CASSQDGQGGPQHF
TGCGCCAGCAGCCAAGATGGGCAAGGGGGGCCCCAGCATTTT
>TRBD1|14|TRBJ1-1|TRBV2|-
CASKRGQGEPEAFF
TGTGCCAGCAAGCGTGGGCAGGGGGAGCCTGAAGCTTTCTTT
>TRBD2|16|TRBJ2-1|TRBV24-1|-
CATSDAGLAGNNEQFF
TGTGCCACCAGTGATGCGGGACTAGCGGGCAACAATGAGCAGTTCTTC
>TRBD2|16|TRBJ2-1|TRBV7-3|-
CASSWGGDPPGNEQFF
TGTGCCAGCAGCTGGGGGGGGGACCCCCCTGGCAATGAGCAGTTCTTC
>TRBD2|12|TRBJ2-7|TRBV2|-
CASGGGPGGQYF
TGTGCCAGCGGGGGGGGACCGGGTGGGCAGTACTTC
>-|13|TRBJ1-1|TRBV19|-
CASSPPPGTEAFF
TGTGCCAGTAGTCCCCCCCCGGGCACTGAAGCTTTCTTT
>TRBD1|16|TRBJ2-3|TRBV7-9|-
CASSAGQGRGTDTQYF
TGTGCCAGCAGCGCGGGACAGGGGCGAGGCACAGATACGCAGTATTTT
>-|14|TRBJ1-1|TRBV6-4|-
CASSERRRGTEAFF
TGTGCCAGCAGTGAGCGGCGGCGGGGGACTGAAGCTTTCTTT
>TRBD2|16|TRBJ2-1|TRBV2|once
CASSAPLAGDPNEQFF
TGTGCCAGCAGCGCCCCACTAGCGGGAGATCCCAATGAGCAGTTCTTC
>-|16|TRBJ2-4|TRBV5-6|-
CASSTRVGLAKNIQYF
TGTGCCAGCAGCACGCGGGTCGGCCTAGCCAAAAACATTCAGTACTTC
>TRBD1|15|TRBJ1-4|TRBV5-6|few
CASSSPGQGDEKLFF
TGTGCCAGCAGCTCACCGGGACAGGGCGATGAAAAACTGTTTTTT
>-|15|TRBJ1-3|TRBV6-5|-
CASTTGGGSGNTIYF
TGTGCCAGCACCACCGGGGGTGGCTCTGGAAACACCATATATTTT